This TCR beta chain was documented in a study of blood T cell repertoires in COVID-19. About the research overall: Whether acute or convalescent, the COVID-19 samples came from the United States, Italy and Spain. The analysed material was cDNA or gDNA that came from T cells, B-cell-depleted T cells, or PBMCs.

Clones were sequenced by immunoSEQ multiplex PCR, and TCRdb holds only the in-frame ones, with some missing. The sample yields about 410,000 clones, just over 85% seen once. The CDR3 covers 15 residues. Germline trimming cut 5 bases from V and 2 bases from J; bases unmatched to any gene: 6. Germline CDR1 is GTSNPN and CDR2 is SVGIG (reference sequence). The J gene is TRBJ1-3, the V gene TRBV30; 10 nucleotides match TRBD1. The sequencing input was peripheral blood. The sequence came from a woman in her twenties or thirties with active or convalescent COVID-19. CDR3 region: CAWDTGTGAGNTIYF. The CDR3 DNA reads as TGTGCCTGGGACACCGGGACAGGGGCTGGAAACACCATATATTTT.